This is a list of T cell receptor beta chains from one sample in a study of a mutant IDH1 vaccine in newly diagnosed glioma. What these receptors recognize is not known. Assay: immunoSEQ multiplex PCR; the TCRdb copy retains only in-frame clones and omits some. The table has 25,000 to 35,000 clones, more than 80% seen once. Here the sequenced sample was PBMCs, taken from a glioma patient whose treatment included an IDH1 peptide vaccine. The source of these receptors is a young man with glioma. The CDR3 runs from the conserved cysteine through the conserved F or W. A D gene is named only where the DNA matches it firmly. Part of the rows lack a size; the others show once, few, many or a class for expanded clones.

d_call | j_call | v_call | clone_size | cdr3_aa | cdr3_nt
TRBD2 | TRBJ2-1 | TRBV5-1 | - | CASSLGAGGPSSYNEQFF | TGCGCCAGCAGCTTAGGGGCGGGAGGGCCCTCGTCCTACAATGAGCAGTTCTTC
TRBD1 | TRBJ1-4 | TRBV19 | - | CASKTGATNEKLFF | TGTGCCAGTAAAACAGGGGCAACTAATGAAAAACTGTTTTTT
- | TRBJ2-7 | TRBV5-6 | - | CASSLAGTQSYEQYF | TGTGCCAGCAGCTTAGCTGGAACCCAATCCTACGAGCAGTACTTC
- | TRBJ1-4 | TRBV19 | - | CASSRRTATNEKLFF | TGTGCCAGTAGTAGGAGGACAGCAACTAATGAAAAACTGTTTTTT
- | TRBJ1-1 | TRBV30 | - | CAWSVSLPTEAFF | TGTGCCTGGAGTGTTTCTCTCCCCACTGAAGCTTTCTTT
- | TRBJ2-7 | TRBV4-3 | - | CASSQETGPRNEQYF | TGCGCCAGCAGCCAAGAGACAGGCCCTCGGAACGAGCAGTACTTC
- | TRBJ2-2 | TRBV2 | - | CARGSWTQNTGELFF | TGTGCCAGAGGTTCGTGGACACAGAACACCGGGGAGCTGTTTTTT
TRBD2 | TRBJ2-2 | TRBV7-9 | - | CASSLSPSGRAGELFF | TGTGCCAGCAGCTTATCTCCTAGCGGGAGGGCCGGGGAGCTGTTTTTT
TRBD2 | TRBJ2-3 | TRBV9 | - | CASSVVSGRSTSTDTQYF | TGTGCCAGCAGCGTCGTTAGCGGGAGATCGACCTCCACAGATACGCAGTATTTT
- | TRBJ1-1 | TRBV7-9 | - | CASSSRLNTEAFF | TGTGCCAGCAGCTCCCGTTTGAACACTGAAGCTTTCTTT
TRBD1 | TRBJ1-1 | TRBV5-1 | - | CASSLEGQGETFF | TGCGCCAGCAGCTTGGAGGGGCAGGGGGAAACTTTCTTT
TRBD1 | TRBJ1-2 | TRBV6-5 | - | CASSYRGQGVYGYTF | TGTGCCAGCAGTTACAGAGGACAGGGGGTCTATGGCTACACCTTC
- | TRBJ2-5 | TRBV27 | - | CASSWRRRETQYF | TGTGCCAGCAGTTGGCGGAGAAGAGAGACCCAGTACTTC
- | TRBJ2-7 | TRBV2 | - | CASIREAGSSYEQYF | TGTGCCAGCATCAGGGAGGCGGGAAGCTCCTACGAGCAGTACTTC
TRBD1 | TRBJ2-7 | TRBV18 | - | CASSRQGAGEQYF | TGTGCCAGCTCACGACAGGGGGCGGGCGAGCAGTACTTC
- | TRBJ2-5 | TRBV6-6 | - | CASSYSGGQETQYF | TGTGCCAGCAGTTACTCCGGGGGCCAAGAGACCCAGTACTTC
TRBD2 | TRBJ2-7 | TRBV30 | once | CAWSVRGLAGAYEQYF | TGTGCCTGGAGTGTACGAGGACTAGCGGGAGCCTACGAGCAGTACTTC
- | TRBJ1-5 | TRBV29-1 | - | CSVGEGGPGQPQHF | TGCAGCGTTGGGGAAGGAGGGCCCGGACAGCCCCAGCATTTT
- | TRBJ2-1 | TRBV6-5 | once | CASSYSRGDNEQFF | TGTGCCAGCAGTTACTCCAGGGGGGACAATGAGCAGTTCTTC
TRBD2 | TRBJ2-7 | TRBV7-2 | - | CASSHGLAELSYEQYF | TGTGCCAGCAGCCACGGACTAGCGGAGCTCTCCTACGAGCAGTACTTC
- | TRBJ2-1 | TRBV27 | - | CASSLIGEHNEQFF | TGTGCCAGCAGTTTAATCGGCGAGCACAATGAGCAGTTCTTC
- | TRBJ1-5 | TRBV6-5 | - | CASSYSGGGNQPQHF | TGTGCCAGCAGTTACAGCGGGGGTGGCAATCAGCCCCAGCATTTT
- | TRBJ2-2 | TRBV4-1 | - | CASSPHPYSKGTGELFF | TGCGCCAGCAGCCCCCATCCCTACAGTAAGGGCACCGGGGAGCTGTTTTTT
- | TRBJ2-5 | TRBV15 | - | CATSSLQETQYF | TGTGCCACCAGCAGCCTACAAGAGACCCAGTACTTC
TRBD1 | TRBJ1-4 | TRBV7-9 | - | CASSFRDRDEKLFF | TGTGCCAGCTCCTTCCGCGACAGGGATGAAAAACTGTTTTTT
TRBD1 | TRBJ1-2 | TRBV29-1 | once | CSVDWFRTGVGYTF | TGCAGCGTTGATTGGTTTAGGACAGGGGTTGGCTACACCTTC
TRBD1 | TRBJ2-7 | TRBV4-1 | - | CASSQGTQGARPYEQYF | TGCGCCAGCAGCCAAGGGACACAGGGGGCGAGACCCTACGAGCAGTACTTC
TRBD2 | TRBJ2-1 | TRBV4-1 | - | CASSQEGLAGGNEQFF | TGCGCCAGCAGCCAAGAGGGGCTAGCGGGAGGCAATGAGCAGTTCTTC
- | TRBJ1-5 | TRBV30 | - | CAWSGGRYNQPQHF | TGTGCCTGGAGTGGCGGGCGTTACAATCAGCCCCAGCATTTT
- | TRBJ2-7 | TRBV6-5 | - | CASSYSGHRSEQYF | TGTGCCAGCAGTTACTCGGGACACAGGAGCGAGCAGTACTTC
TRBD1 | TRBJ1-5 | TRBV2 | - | CASTGQGGNQPQHF | TGTGCCAGCACAGGACAGGGCGGCAATCAGCCCCAGCATTTT